These 19 T cell receptor beta chains were sequenced from one sample in a study of regulatory T cells in long-lasting Graves disease. With iRepertoire HTBI primers and Arm-PCR of CDR3 regions, TCR beta libraries were built. MiXCR, applied by TCRdb to the multiplex PCR reads, yields one record per CDR3 protein. The sample holds roughly 300,000 distinct CDR3 sequences; around 19% are singletons and the top ten take about 29%. Indicated time point: persistent/refractory GD, antithyroid drugs over 5 years with positive TRAb. PBMCs were the source of the RNA used for TCR sequencing. Sequenced here: peripheral blood mononuclear cells (PBMCs), sampled when the disease was refractory, from a patient treated with antithyroid drugs. These receptors were taken from a female donor with Graves disease.

The chain couples TRBV11-2 to TRBJ2-5; 7 bases fit TRBD2. CDR1 is SGHAT and CDR2 is FQNNGV in the germline V gene. This CDR3 has 15 amino acids. V was clipped by 4 bases and J by 5 bases; unmatched bases: 10. CDR3: CASSSGGSAVETQYF. CDR3 coding DNA: TGTGCCAGCAGCTCTGGCGGGAGCGCTGTGGAGACCCAGTACTTC.

The rearrangement uses TRBV6-2 or TRBV6-3 and TRBJ1-2; D uncertain. This CDR3 spans 13 amino acids. The germline gives CDR1 MNHEY, CDR2 SVGEGT. Trimming took off 1 base at V and 5 bases at J, with 8 bases between the two ends. CDR3 nucleotides: TGTGCCAGCAGTTACTTGGCGGGATATGGCTACACCTTC. This codes for CASSYLAGYGYTF.

This clonotype was counted at least ten times. The J gene is TRBJ2-7, the V gene TRBV2; TRBD1 is a possible D gene (6 bases). Germline V lookup: CDR1 SNHLY, CDR2 FYNNEI. Trimming took off 8 bases at V and 5 bases at J, with 25 bases between the two ends. CDR3 size: 16 residues. The CDR3 nucleotides read TGTGCCAGCGGACCCCGGGGACAAACTACGGTCGACGAGCAGTACTTC. This translates into CASGPRGQTTVDEQYF.

This clonotype was detected ten times or more. The chain joins TRBV5-1 to TRBJ1-4; 7 positions agree with TRBD1. The CDR3 has 15 amino acids. Per the germline V gene, CDR1 is SGHRS and CDR2 is YFSETQ. J lost 2 bases, V lost 4 bases, and 5 bases had no gene match. The CDR3 sequence is CASSPVTGTNEKLFF. The CDR3 region has the DNA TGCGCCAGCAGCCCAGTGACAGGGACTAATGAAAAACTGTTTTTT.

The chain has TRBV5-1 and TRBJ2-5; the D call may be TRBD1 or TRBD2 (5 bases each). The length of the CDR3 is 16 residues. CDR1 SGHRS and CDR2 YFSETQ come from the germline V gene. Trimming left V 3 bases short and J 5 bases short, with 20 bases between. The CDR3 region has the DNA TGCGCCAGCAGCTACGATCCCCAGGGTTCGGGGGAGACCCAGTACTTC. Translation gives CASSYDPQGSGETQYF. The whole variable domain, filled in from reference TRBV5-1 and TRBJ2-5, reads KAGVTQTPRYLIKTRGQQVTLSCSPISGHRSVSWYQQTPGQGLQFLFEYFSETQRNKGNFPGRFSGRQFSNSRSEMNVSTLELGDSALYLCASSYDPQGSGETQYFGPGTRLLVL.

This clonotype has at least ten counts. The chain joins TRBV6-5 to TRBJ1-2, with TRBD1 matching 8 bases. The CDR3 is 18 residues long. J lost 2 bases, V lost 2 bases, and 13 bases had no gene match. CDR1 is MNHEY, CDR2 SVGAGI, per germline. The CDR3 coding sequence is TGTGCCAGCAGTTACCGCCCTGAAACAGGGGGTAGGAACTATGGCTACACCTTC. Protein sequence: CASSYRPETGGRNYGYTF.

This clonotype has a count of ten or more. The chain recombines TRBV6-5 with TRBJ1-5; 9 nucleotides line up with TRBD1. The CDR3 sequence is 19 residues long. Unmatched junction bases numbered 13, after V lost 0 bases and J lost 4 bases. From germline, CDR1 is MNHEY and CDR2 SVGAGI. Here the CDR3 reads CASSYSFRTGERGNQPQHF. CDR3 nucleotides: TGTGCCAGCAGTTACTCTTTCAGGACAGGGGAAAGGGGTAATCAGCCCCAGCATTTT.

There are many counts of this clonotype. This chain joins TRBV20-1 and TRBJ1-2; D is ambiguous. CDR1 and CDR2 from the germline V gene are DFQATT and SNEGSKA (reference sequence). The CDR3 sequence is 15 residues long. The V end was cut by 1 base, the J end by 0 bases, with 12 bases between. This CDR3 is CSARGGSRANYGYTF. CDR3 nucleotide sequence: TGCAGTGCTAGAGGAGGCAGCAGAGCTAACTATGGCTACACCTTC.

This clonotype was counted a few times. The genes are TRBV7-9 and TRBJ1-2, with 7 bases matching TRBD1. Germline V gene data show CDR1 as SEHNR and CDR2 as FQNEAQ (reference sequence). CDR3 length: 13 amino acids. The junction had 7 bases not matched to a gene; V was cut back by 5 bases and J by 7 bases. This chain's CDR3 is CASSQTGFGGYTF. The CDR3, as DNA: TGTGCCAGCAGCCAGACAGGGTTCGGTGGCTACACCTTC. Filled out from reference TRBV7-9 and TRBJ1-2, the complete variable domain reads DTGVSQNPRHKITKRGQNVTFRCDPISEHNRLYWYRQTLGQGPEFLTYFQNEAQLEKSRLLSDRFSAERPKGSFSTLEIQRTEQGDSAMYLCASSQTGFGGYTFGSGTRLTVV.

This clonotype was detected only a few times. The V and J genes are TRBV6-2 or TRBV6-3 and TRBJ1-1; perhaps TRBD1 as D (6 bases). V was pared by 6 bases and J by 1 base, with 21 bases between. Germline V lookup: CDR1 MNHEY, CDR2 SVGEGT. The CDR3 loop spans 17 amino acids. This chain's CDR3 is CASRHPRGTTRNTEAFF. The CDR3 DNA reads as TGTGCCAGCAGACATCCGAGGGGGACAACCCGGAACACTGAAGCTTTCTTT.

About this clonotype itself: Just one base apart from a much larger clone, this may be a read error. The chain carries TRBV28 and TRBJ2-7, with 11 bases matching TRBD2. Germline V gene data show CDR1 as MDHEN and CDR2 as SYDVKM. The length of the CDR3 is 13 residues. CDR3 in DNA: TGTGTCAGCACCATAGCGGGAGGGTACGAGCAGTACTTC. Amino acids: CVSTIAGGYEQYF.

This chain uses TRBV12-5 with TRBJ2-7; D not certain. Germline values: CDR1 LGHNT, CDR2 FRNRAP. V shed 10 bases and J shed 1 base, with 14 bases lying between them. CDR3 length: 13 residues. The CDR3 DNA reads as TGTGCTACCTTTGGCACCGGTTCCTACGAGCAGTACTTC. This codes for CATFGTGSYEQYF.

This sequence joins TRBV7-2 and TRBJ2-1; D is uncertain. Trimming took 2 bases from V and 0 from J, leaving 14 bases between them. Germline V lookup: CDR1 SGHTA, CDR2 FQGNSA. This CDR3 is built from 17 residues. In DNA, the CDR3 is TGTGCCAGCAGCTTACTTCCCGTTACGAGCTCCTACAATGAGCAGTTCTTC. It translates to CASSLLPVTSSYNEQFF.

This clonotype was observed a handful of times. A much bigger clone sits one base away, suggesting this may be a read error. The chain employs TRBV6-1 and TRBJ1-2; D uncertain. Trimming removed 6 bases at V and 12 bases at J, with 23 bases between. The CDR3 loop spans 14 amino acids. Germline V lookup: CDR1 MNHNS, CDR2 SASEGT. The CDR3 nucleotides read TGTGCCAGCAGCCGAGGGCCCACCGGGTTCGGCCACACCTTC. Its translation is CASSRGPTGFGHTF.

This clonotype was counted at least ten times. The chain carries TRBV2 and TRBJ1-2; D remains ambiguous. This CDR3 contains 13 residues. The germline V gene has CDR1 SNHLY and CDR2 FYNNEI. Trimming left V 6 bases short and J 8 bases short, with 16 bases between. The CDR3 sequence: CASSHAMRVGYTF. The CDR3 DNA sequence: TGTGCCAGCAGCCACGCCATGAGGGTCGGCTACACCTTC.

Many counts were recorded for this clonotype. The V gene is TRBV28, the J gene TRBJ2-2; 9 nucleotides align to TRBD1. V dropped 6 bases and J dropped 3; count of bases not matched to a gene: 2. CDR1 and CDR2 from the germline V gene are MDHEN and SYDVKM. The CDR3 sequence is 14 residues long. CDR3 sequence (DNA): TGTGCCAGCAGGGACAGGGGACACACCGGGGAGCTGTTTTTT. Translation gives CASRDRGHTGELFF. Together with reference TRBV28 and TRBJ2-2, the CDR3 gives the full variable domain: DVKVTQSSRYLVKRTGEKVFLECVQDMDHENMFWYRQDPGLGLRLIYFSYDVKMKEKGDIPEGYSVSREKKERFSLILESASTNQTSMYLCASRDRGHTGELFFGEGSRLTVL.

This clonotype has ten or more counts. CDR3 protein: CASSEGSQETQYF. In DNA, the CDR3 is TGCGCCAGCAGCGAGGGGAGCCAAGAGACCCAGTACTTC. The gene calls are TRBV5-1 and TRBJ2-5; D might be TRBD1 or TRBD2, each matching 5 bases. The CDR3 is made up of 13 amino acids. Germline-derived CDR1 and CDR2 are SGHRS and YFSETQ. The ends were cut back, 4 bases at V and 1 base at J, with 8 bases in the middle.

The V gene is TRBV29-1, the J gene TRBJ1-4; TRBD1 agrees at 8 bases. Germline CDR1 is SQVTM and CDR2 is ANQGSEA. CDR3 size: 14 residues. J was trimmed by 0 bases and V by 4 bases; bases with no gene match: 1. The CDR3 bases are TGCAGCGTTGTACAGGGGGCAACTAATGAAAAACTGTTTTTT. It yields the protein CSVVQGATNEKLFF.

This clonotype was recorded many times. CDR3 sequence: CASSLVATEAFF. DNA of the CDR3: TGTGCCAGCAGCTTGGTTGCCACTGAAGCTTTCTTT. The chain carries TRBV5-6 and TRBJ1-1; D ambiguous. This CDR3 has 12 residues. Germline V lookup: CDR1 SGHDT, CDR2 YYEEEE. V shed 0 bases and J shed 4 bases, with 4 bases lying between them.